This TCR beta chain emerged from a study of T cell repertoires and HLA-DP antigens. The sample holds one count of this clone. Its antigen is as yet unknown. Measured with immunoSEQ multiplex PCR; TCRdb has only the in-frame clones, and not every one. Of over 100,000 clones in the sample, approximately 92% are singletons; the top ten hold over 0.25%. The CDR3 length is 17 residues. Trimming at V came to 8 bases and at J to 0 bases, leaving 15 bases not matched to a gene. Germline lookup yields CDR1 GTSNPN and CDR2 SVGIG (reference sequence). The clonotype was recovered from a woman aged 18-35 years in good health and CMV-seronegative. The sequenced sample consisted of CD4+ T cells from PBMCs. The chain joins TRBV30 to TRBJ1-3; 8 positions match TRBD1. The CDR3 loop is CAGLRRGQAISGNTIYF. CDR3 coding DNA: TGTGCCGGCCTCCGCCGGGGACAGGCGATCTCTGGAAACACCATATATTTT.